These 24 T cell receptor beta chains were sequenced from one sample in a study of CD8+ T cells in alopecia areata. Once RNA had been extracted, it was reverse transcribed into cDNA to act as the sequencing template. Generated by immunoSEQ multiplex PCR, the TCRdb table keeps only in-frame clones and is missing some. This sample carries around 34,000 clones, 55% of them seen once, and the ten largest clones take approximately 40%. The source material was NKG2D-high CD8+ T cells sorted from blood. Receptors were obtained from a human donor with alopecia areata.

This clone occurred a few times. The rearrangement joins TRBV4-3 to TRBJ2-1; D possibly corresponds to TRBD2 (7 bases). The V end was cut by 0 bases, the J end by 0 bases, with 12 bases between. The CDR3 consists of 17 residues. In germline, CDR1 is LGHNA, CDR2 YSLEER. CDR3 bases: TGCGCCAGCAGCCAAGATAGGGGGGGAAGCTCCTACAATGAGCAGTTCTTC. Translated, it gives CASSQDRGGSSYNEQFF.

The V gene is TRBV2, the J gene TRBJ2-7; 10 bases match TRBD1. CDR3 length equals 15 residues. Per the germline V gene, CDR1 is SNHLY and CDR2 is FYNNEI. Germline trimming cut 8 bases from V and 0 bases from J; bases unmatched to any gene: 7. CDR3 DNA sequence: TGTGCCAGCGGAACCGGGACAGGGGTCTCCTACGAGCAGTACTTC. It codes for CASGTGTGVSYEQYF.

The chain employs TRBV23-1 and TRBJ2-3; D is possibly TRBD1 or TRBD2 (6 bases each). TRBV23-1 is identified as an open reading frame with a role that is uncertain. Trimming took off 4 bases at V and 3 bases at J, with 11 bases between the two ends. This CDR3 has 14 amino acids. In nucleotides, the CDR3 is TGCGCCAGCAGTCGTACAGGGAGGACAGATACGCAGTATTTT. Amino acids: CASSRTGRTDTQYF.

This sequence joins TRBV28 and TRBJ1-1, with no clear D. V was trimmed by 4 bases and J by 0 bases, leaving 12 bases between them. The CDR3 is 15 amino acids. CDR1 and CDR2 (germline): MDHEN, SYDVKM. As DNA, the CDR3 is TGTGCCAGCAGTTCCCTGTTAGACCTGAACACTGAAGCTTTCTTT. It encodes CASSSLLDLNTEAFF.

The table lists this clone with a few counts. The chain links TRBV7-3 to TRBJ2-3; 8 positions match TRBD2. Germline V gene data show CDR1 as SGHTA and CDR2 as FQGTGA. Trimming cost V 5 bases and J 5 bases; bases outside gene matches: 6. This CDR3 is built from 14 residues. The CDR3 loop is CASSPGGGRDTQYF. The CDR3 nucleotides read TGTGCCAGCAGCCCCGGGGGGGGAAGAGATACGCAGTATTTT. Complete variable domain (other parts from reference TRBV7-3 and TRBJ2-3): GAGVSQTPSNKVTEKGKYVELRCDPISGHTALYWYRQSLGQGPEFLIYFQGTGAADDSGLPNDRFFAVRPEGSVSTLKIQRTERGDSAVYLCASSPGGGRDTQYFGPGTRLTVL.

This rearrangement joins TRBV19 to TRBJ1-5; a weak D match, TRBD1 (5 bases). V lost 3 bases and J lost 7, with 16 bases in between. Germline V gene lookup returns CDR1 LNHDA and CDR2 SQIVND (reference sequence). The CDR3 runs 15 residues. The CDR3 sequence: CASSIPRVKWQPQHF. CDR3 DNA: TGTGCCAGTAGTATCCCCAGGGTAAAATGGCAGCCCCAGCATTTT.

J is TRBJ2-1 and V is TRBV23-1; 10 positions agree with TRBD2. TRBV23-1 belongs to the ORF category, with a function that is uncertain. CDR3 length: 17 residues. The ends lost 1 base at V and 4 bases at J; junction bases unmatched: 7. CDR3 in amino acids: CASSQFLLAGFYNEQFF. The DNA for the CDR3 is TGCGCCAGCAGTCAATTCCTACTAGCGGGGTTTTACAATGAGCAGTTCTTC.

By share, this clone counts as medium-sized. This chain uses TRBV28 with TRBJ2-5; D call uncertain. The CDR3 sequence is 14 residues long. V lost 4 bases, J lost 2 bases, and 11 bases lay in between. In germline, CDR1 is MDHEN, CDR2 SYDVKM. This chain's CDR3 is CASSSRMRQETQYF. The DNA for the CDR3 is TGTGCCAGCAGTTCGCGTATGAGGCAAGAGACCCAGTACTTC.

This clone is labeled as hyperexpanded. The genes are TRBV7-9 and TRBJ2-3, with a possible D match to TRBD2 (5 bases). The V gene lost 7 bases and the J gene lost 3 bases, with 14 bases spanning the gap. This CDR3 has 14 residues. Germline CDR1 reads SEHNR; CDR2 reads FQNEAQ (reference sequence). CDR3: CASTSPTGTDTQYF. In DNA, the CDR3 is TGTGCCAGCACCTCACCGACGGGAACAGATACGCAGTATTTT.

In this sample, this clone turned up many times. This rearrangement joins TRBV2 to TRBJ2-3; no definite D call. Looked up from germline, CDR1 is SNHLY and CDR2 is FYNNEI. With 8 bases removed from V and 3 bases from J, the gap between germline ends came to 12 bases. The CDR3 loop spans 13 amino acids. The chain's CDR3 is CASWRRGTDTQYF. For the CDR3, the DNA is TGTGCCAGCTGGCGGCGAGGAACAGATACGCAGTATTTT. The variable domain in full, completed from reference TRBV2 and TRBJ2-3, reads EPEVTQTPSHQVTQMGQEVILRCVPISNHLYFYWYRQILGQKVEFLVSFYNNEISEKSEIFDDQFSVERPDGSNFTLKIRSTKLEDSAMYFCASWRRGTDTQYFGPGTRLTVL.

This clone has only a few counts. The chain carries TRBV28 and TRBJ2-1, with a weak D call TRBD2 (7 bases). V was shortened by 5 bases and J by 10 bases, with 12 bases between the two germline ends. Germline CDR1 MDHEN, CDR2 SYDVKM. The CDR3 covers 12 residues. CDR3 sequence (DNA): TGTGCCAGCAGTCCGGGGGGCACGGAGCAGTTCTTC. Amino acid sequence: CASSPGGTEQFF.

This sequence joins TRBV7-2 and TRBJ1-2, with 8 bases lining up with TRBD1. Germline CDR1 and CDR2: SGHTA and FQGNSA. The length of the CDR3 is 15 residues. V was pared by 3 bases and J by 0 bases, with 3 bases of the junction left unmatched. This chain's CDR3 is CASSLMTGANYGYTF. The DNA of the CDR3 is TGTGCCAGCAGCTTGATGACAGGGGCTAACTATGGCTACACCTTC.

V usage is TRBV27 and J usage is TRBJ2-1; 9 bases match TRBD2. The germline V gene encodes CDR1 MNHEY and CDR2 SMNVEV (reference sequence). With 7 bases clipped from V and 6 bases from J, the junction kept 10 bases outside the gene matches. This CDR3 has 15 amino acids. As DNA, the CDR3 is TGTGCCAGCAACTATGGCGGGAGGGCCGTCAATGAGCAGTTCTTC. Its protein is CASNYGGRAVNEQFF.

This chain uses TRBV6-5 with TRBJ2-7; TRBD2 agrees at 11 bases. This CDR3 has 16 amino acids. V trimming: 3 bases; J trimming: 5 bases; junction bases outside the gene matches: 9. The germline gives CDR1 MNHEY, CDR2 SVGAGI. The CDR3 DNA reads as TGTGCCAGCAGTTATACTAGCGGGAGTGATGTGGACGAGCAGTACTTC. As protein: CASSYTSGSDVDEQYF.

V usage is TRBV7-9 and J usage is TRBJ1-2, with D unclear. The germline CDR1 and CDR2 sequences are SEHNR and FQNEAQ (reference sequence). This CDR3 spans 11 amino acids. The V and J ends lost 5 bases and 8 bases respectively, with 9 bases between them. This chain's CDR3 is CASSPQGGYTF. The CDR3 DNA follows: TGTGCCAGCAGCCCCCAAGGGGGCTACACCTTC.

This clone was counted a few times. V is TRBV28 and J is TRBJ2-7; 12 bases line up with TRBD2. V was clipped by 3 bases and J by 6 bases; unmatched bases: 3. There are 14 residues in the CDR3. Germline V gene data show CDR1 as MDHEN and CDR2 as SYDVKM. The CDR3 DNA sequence: TGTGCCAGCAGTTTGACTAGCGGGAGTCGCGAGCAGTACTTC. Translation: CASSLTSGSREQYF. Full variable domain (remainder filled in from reference TRBV28 and TRBJ2-7): DVKVTQSSRYLVKRTGEKVFLECVQDMDHENMFWYRQDPGLGLRLIYFSYDVKMKEKGDIPEGYSVSREKKERFSLILESASTNQTSMYLCASSLTSGSREQYFGPGTRLTVT.

The V and J genes are TRBV29-1 and TRBJ2-5; 9 positions match TRBD1. The V segment lost 6 bases and the J segment 10 bases; nucleotides outside the gene matches: 9. From germline, CDR1 is SQVTM and CDR2 ANQGSEA. The CDR3 runs 12 residues. CDR3 sequence (DNA): TGCAGCGTACTCTGGGACAGGGAAAACCAGTACTTC. This gives the protein CSVLWDRENQYF.

In this sample, this clone turned up once. The genes are TRBV28 and TRBJ1-1; 7 bases agree with TRBD1. V shed 3 bases, J shed 5 bases, and the junction held 9 bases outside the gene matches. Germline CDR1 and CDR2: MDHEN and SYDVKM. This CDR3 contains 15 residues. CDR3 sequence: CASSFLGRGRTEAFF. For the CDR3, the DNA is TGTGCCAGCAGTTTCCTAGGGAGGGGGCGGACTGAAGCTTTCTTT. Complete variable domain (other parts from reference TRBV28 and TRBJ1-1): DVKVTQSSRYLVKRTGEKVFLECVQDMDHENMFWYRQDPGLGLRLIYFSYDVKMKEKGDIPEGYSVSREKKERFSLILESASTNQTSMYLCASSFLGRGRTEAFFGQGTRLTVV.

CDR3 sequence: CASSWDRDYNEQFF. As DNA, the CDR3 is TGTGCCAGCAGCTGGGACAGGGACTACAATGAGCAGTTCTTC. This rearrangement joins TRBV7-3 to TRBJ2-1, with 9 nucleotides matching TRBD1. V trimming: 4 bases; J trimming: 3 bases; junction bases outside the gene matches: 1. Germline-derived CDR1 and CDR2 are SGHTA and FQGTGA. The CDR3 extends over 14 amino acids.

The chain employs TRBV25-1 and TRBJ2-5; no clear D gene. The better agreement between TRBJ2-7 and the DNA end casts doubt on the J call. There are 15 residues in the CDR3. Germline V gene lookup returns CDR1 MGHDK and CDR2 SYGVNS. The CDR3 sequence: CASSSLVAGLHEQYF. CDR3 in DNA: TGTGCCAGCAGCAGCTTAGTGGCAGGTCTCCACGAGCAGTACTTC.

In its sample, this clone was seen a few times. The chain carries TRBV7-9 and TRBJ2-7, with D perhaps matching TRBD2 (5 bases). Germline-derived CDR1 and CDR2 are SEHNR and FQNEAQ (reference sequence). This CDR3 has 18 residues. V lost 5 bases to trimming and J lost 4 bases, with 27 bases between them. In nucleotides, the CDR3 is TGTGCCAGCAGCCAATTCGAGGGATCGGCAGACTCGAGATACGAGCAGTACTTC. Its translation is CASSQFEGSADSRYEQYF.

This clone is judged medium-sized. The rearrangement joins TRBV5-5 to TRBJ2-1; tentative D call: TRBD2 (5 bases). Trimming shortened V by 3 bases and J by 3 bases, and 16 bases separated the two germline ends. The CDR3 sequence is 16 residues long. Germline lookup yields CDR1 SGHKS and CDR2 YYEKEE (reference sequence). DNA for the CDR3: TGTGCCAGCAGCTCCTGGGAGCCCATTTTCTACAATGAGCAGTTCTTC. Translation: CASSSWEPIFYNEQFF. Using reference TRBV5-5 and TRBJ2-1 for the parts outside the CDR3, the full variable domain is DAGVTQSPTHLIKTRGQQVTLRCSPISGHKSVSWYQQVLGQGPQFIFQYYEKEERGRGNFPDRFSARQFPNYSSELNVNALLLGDSALYLCASSSWEPIFYNEQFFGPGTRLTVL.

V gene TRBV2 combines with J gene TRBJ2-7, with 7 bases fitting TRBD1. V lost 7 bases and J lost 4; bases outside the gene matches: 4. This CDR3 has 12 residues. CDR1 and CDR2 (germline): SNHLY, FYNNEI. CDR3 DNA sequence: TGTGCCAGCATGACAGGGTTTTACGAGCAGTACTTC. This translates into CASMTGFYEQYF.

There are a few counts of this clone. This chain connects TRBV19 to TRBJ1-1; D gene uncertain. The V gene's germline CDR1 is LNHDA and CDR2 SQIVND (reference sequence). The CDR3 is 14 residues long. The germline V and J ends were trimmed by 5 bases and 6 bases, with 16 bases remaining between them. DNA of the CDR3: TGTGCCAGTAGTCTAGCGCTCTTGGCCGCTGAAGCTTTCTTT. Translated: CASSLALLAAEAFF.